This T cell receptor beta chain stems from a study of regulatory T cells in long-lasting Graves disease. Study results and caveats: Preferential use of TRBV28, TRBJ1-2 and TRBJ2-5 was seen in persistent disease.

Trimming shortened V by 2 bases and J by 2 bases, and 6 bases separated the two germline ends. Germline V lookup: CDR1 SGHTA, CDR2 FQGNSA. The CDR3 length is 13 residues. The TCR beta library used iRepertoire HTBI primers with Arm-PCR amplification of CDR3. One entry per CDR3 protein, called by TCRdb with MiXCR from the multiplex PCR reads. The sample comprises a few hundred thousand distinct CDR3 sequences, about 23% of which are singletons, and 28% rests with the top ten. As to this clonotype: Its specificity is unknown.

Time point described: persistent/refractory GD, antithyroid drugs over 5 years with positive TRAb. RNA isolated from PBMCs was used to make the TCR library. An endocrinology unit in Xi'an, China, supplied the patients. The sequencing here drew on peripheral blood mononuclear cells (PBMCs), taken when the disease was refractory, from a patient treated with antithyroid drugs. The origin of this receptor is a woman in her forties with Graves disease. The chain combines TRBV7-2 with TRBJ1-2; no reliable D call. CDR3 residues: CASSLFSNYGYTF. CDR3 bases: TGTGCCAGCAGCTTATTTTCAAACTATGGCTACACCTTC. Variable domain in full (rest from reference TRBV7-2 and TRBJ1-2): GAGVSQSPSNKVTEKGKDVELRCDPISGHTALYWYRQSLGQGLEFLIYFQGNSAPDKSGLPSDRFSAERTGGSVSTLTIQRTQQEDSAVYLCASSLFSNYGYTFGSGTRLTVV.